A single TCR beta chain is shown here with its context. As yet, its antigen is unknown. CDR3 length: 14 amino acids. V lost 5 bases and J lost 10; bases outside the gene matches: 13. Germline CDR1 reads SEHNR; CDR2 reads FQNEAQ (reference sequence). The sample belongs to a study of graft-versus-host responses after intestinal transplantation. About the study: All recipients were given anti-thymocyte globulin induction, and tacrolimus and steroids were then administered for about three years. Findings and limits, study-wide: Investigators detected GvH clones in recipient marrow, with some emerging earlier in ileum or blood. Clonal ratios of graft-versus-host to host-versus-graft in allografts were high for patients exhibiting graft-donor T cell macrochimerism. Declines in HvG clones occurring early post-transplant were associated with peak circulating GvH clone levels.

Method: immunoSEQ multiplex PCR; TCRdb's copy keeps in-frame clones and lacks some. The sample lists approximately 82,000 clones, over 85% occurring once. Source: unstimulated CD8+ T cells sorted from spleen or lymph node cells, taken before transplant. This TCR derives from a human donor who was the organ donor for an intestinal transplant. The genes are TRBV7-9 and TRBJ1-1; the match to TRBD1 covers 7 bases. CDR3 DNA: TGTGCCAGCAGCCCGACCTTTAGGACAGGCTCAGCTTTCTTT. Its translation is CASSPTFRTGSAFF.